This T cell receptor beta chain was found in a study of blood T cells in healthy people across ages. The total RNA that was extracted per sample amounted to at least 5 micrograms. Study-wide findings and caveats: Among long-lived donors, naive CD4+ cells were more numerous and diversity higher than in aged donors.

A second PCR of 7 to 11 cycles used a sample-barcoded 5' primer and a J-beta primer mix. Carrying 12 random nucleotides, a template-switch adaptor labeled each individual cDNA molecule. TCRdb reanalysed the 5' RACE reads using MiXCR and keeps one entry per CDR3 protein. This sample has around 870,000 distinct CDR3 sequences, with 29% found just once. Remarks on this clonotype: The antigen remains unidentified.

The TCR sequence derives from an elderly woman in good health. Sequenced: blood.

The CDR3 region is CSASRPGGGQPQHF. Here the CDR3 DNA reads TGCAGTGCTAGCCGCCCAGGGGGCGGTCAGCCCCAGCATTTT. This chain joins TRBV20-1 and TRBJ1-5; TRBD1 matches 8 bases. V lost 3 bases to trimming and J lost 6 bases; unmatched junction nucleotides: 7. CDR3 length: 14 residues. The germline V gene has CDR1 DFQATT and CDR2 SNEGSKA (reference sequence).